Presented here are 31 T cell receptor beta chains from one specimen sequenced in a study of vaccination and CD4 T cells after COVID-19. These receptors' targets are unknown. Sequencing of the DNA from cultured CD4+ T cells was carried out with the Oncomine TCR Beta short-read assay. Via MiXCR, TCRdb re-called the PCR reads, giving one row per CDR3 protein. The profile shows about 15,000 distinct CDR3 sequences, approximately 52% of them singletons. The treatment is: roughly 10-day PBMC culture with coronavirus spike peptide pools or control peptides (ViraFEST assay). The sample comprised CD4+ T cells from blood, cultured in vitro. Receptor source: a human donor who had recovered from COVID-19.

CDR3 protein: CASGGQGSFNTGELFF. The CDR3 DNA reads as TGTGCCAGCGGAGGACAGGGGAGCTTCAACACCGGGGAGCTGTTTTTT. V gene TRBV6-2 or TRBV6-3 combines with J gene TRBJ2-2; 9 nucleotides match TRBD1. This CDR3 spans 16 amino acids. Trimming at V came to 8 bases and at J to 2 bases, leaving 9 bases not matched to a gene. Germline CDR1 and CDR2: MNHEY and SVGEGT.

Regarding this clonotype: Sequence at one end of the junction differs from germline and may be a read error. The V gene is TRBV12-3 or TRBV12-4, the J gene TRBJ2-5; maybe TRBD1 (6 bases). The CDR3 totals 13 residues. The CDR3 reads CASSSTGEEAQYF. The CDR3 DNA sequence: TGTGCCAGCAGTTCGACAGGAGAAGAGGCCCAGTACTTC.

This clonotype was counted between two and nine times. This sequence joins TRBV5-1 and TRBJ2-5, with D unresolved. Deletions cut 3 bases from V and 2 bases from J, with 2 bases between. From germline, CDR1 is SGHRS and CDR2 YFSETQ. This CDR3 comprises 11 residues. CDR3 sequence: CASSYQETQYF. The CDR3 DNA follows: TGCGCCAGCAGCTATCAAGAGACCCAGTACTTC.

The chain uses TRBV6-2 or TRBV6-3 and TRBJ2-7, with 7 bases lining up with TRBD2. The CDR3 has 15 amino acids. Unmatched junction bases numbered 9, after V lost 7 bases and J lost 0 bases. Looked up from germline, CDR1 is MNHEY and CDR2 is SVGEGT. CDR3 sequence reads: CASISRGGGSYEQYF. The CDR3 DNA reads TGTGCCAGCATCTCCCGGGGCGGGGGCTCCTACGAGCAGTACTTC.

The chain links TRBV7-2 to TRBJ2-3; TRBD1 agrees at 8 bases. The CDR3 runs to 14 residues. V trimming: 5 bases; J trimming: 2 bases; junction bases outside the gene matches: 3. CDR1 is SGHTA and CDR2 is FQGNSA in the germline V gene. CDR3 nucleotides: TGTGCCAGCAGCCGGACAGGGAACACAGATACGCAGTATTTT. Translated: CASSRTGNTDTQYF.

This clonotype was counted a single time. This sequence joins TRBV7-9 and TRBJ2-3, with a possible D match to TRBD1 (6 bases). Looked up from germline, CDR1 is SEHNR and CDR2 is FQNEAQ (reference sequence). The CDR3 consists of 15 residues. The V end lost 8 bases, the J end lost 0 bases, and 15 bases lay between the germline ends. CDR3 coding DNA: TGTGCCAGCCGACAGGCCCTTGGGAGCACAGATACGCAGTATTTT. As protein: CASRQALGSTDTQYF. Supplemented by reference TRBV7-9 and TRBJ2-3, the full variable domain reads DTGVSQNPRHKITKRGQNVTFRCDPISEHNRLYWYRQTLGQGPEFLTYFQNEAQLEKSRLLSDRFSAERPKGSFSTLEIQRTEQGDSAMYLCASRQALGSTDTQYFGPGTRLTVL.

The CDR3 nucleotides read TGTGCCAGCAGCTTGAGACAGGGGTTCCAAGCTTTCTTT. This codes for CASSLRQGFQAFF. The chain is built from TRBV11-2 and TRBJ1-1, with 8 bases aligning to TRBD1. The CDR3 totals 13 residues. Trimming took 3 bases from V and 9 from J; bases not matched to a gene: 6. The germline V gene encodes CDR1 SGHAT and CDR2 FQNNGV.

The CDR3 sequence is CASSERWDTEAFF. In DNA form, the CDR3 reads TGTGCCAGCAGTGAGAGATGGGACACTGAAGCTTTCTTT. This chain connects TRBV2 to TRBJ1-1; unclear D gene. CDR3 length: 13 residues. With 3 bases removed from V and 3 bases from J, the gap between germline ends came to 8 bases. Germline assignment: CDR1 SNHLY and CDR2 FYNNEI.

This clonotype was seen more than once but under ten times. The V call is TRBV7-3, the J call TRBJ1-1; D is unclear. Trimming took 3 bases from V and 1 from J, leaving 6 bases between them. CDR3 length equals 13 residues. The germline CDR1 and CDR2 sequences are SGHTA and FQGTGA. In DNA form, the CDR3 reads TGTGCCAGCAGCTTCAACCGGAACACTGAAGCTTTCTTT. It codes for CASSFNRNTEAFF.

The chain joins TRBV11-3 to TRBJ1-1, with D unclear. The CDR3 runs to 14 residues. Germline CDR1 SGHNT, CDR2 YENEEA. Trimming removed 5 bases from V and 5 bases from J, with 15 bases in between. The CDR3 nucleotides are TGTGCCAGCAGCCAAGGACTCCCGAGGACTGAAGCTTTCTTT. It yields the protein CASSQGLPRTEAFF.

In this sample, this clonotype turned up once. This rearrangement joins TRBV20-1 to TRBJ2-7; D may be TRBD1 or TRBD2 (6 bases each). V lost 3 bases and J 3 bases, leaving 18 bases between the germline ends. The germline gives CDR1 DFQATT, CDR2 SNEGSKA (reference sequence). This CDR3 contains 15 residues. CDR3 in DNA: TGCAGTGCTAGCGGGGGCAGGGAAAATCTCTACGAGCAGTACTTC. Its translation is CSASGGRENLYEQYF.

This sequence joins TRBV12-3 or TRBV12-4 and TRBJ1-2, with 7 nucleotides matching TRBD1. This CDR3 comprises 14 residues. After removal of 6 bases from V and 4 bases from J, the junction contained 8 bases not matched to a gene. The CDR3 DNA sequence: TGTGCCAGCAGCTCGAACCGGGACAGCTATGGCTACACCTTC. Translated, it gives CASSSNRDSYGYTF.

The chain links TRBV20-1 to TRBJ2-5; possible D gene TRBD2, 5 bases. Germline-derived CDR1 and CDR2 are DFQATT and SNEGSKA (reference sequence). The CDR3 spans 14 residues. V was trimmed by 3 bases and J by 4 bases, leaving 15 bases between them. The CDR3 DNA follows: TGCAGTGCTAGGAGTACGGGCCGGGGAGAGACCCAGTACTTC. Its protein is CSARSTGRGETQYF.

The count of this clonotype is one. This chain links TRBV7-8 with TRBJ2-7; D call uncertain. Germline V gives CDR1 SGHVS, CDR2 FQNEAQ. V lost 0 bases, J lost 4 bases, and 4 bases lay in between. This CDR3 is built from 12 residues. The CDR3 nucleotides are TGTGCCAGCAGCTTAGCCAGGTACGAGCAGTACTTC. Translated, it gives CASSLARYEQYF. Full variable domain (outside the CDR3, taken from reference TRBV7-8 and TRBJ2-7): GAGVSQSPRYKVAKRGQDVALRCDPISGHVSLFWYQQALGQGPEFLTYFQNEAQLDKSGLPSDRFFAERPEGSVSTLKIQRTQQEDSAVYLCASSLARYEQYFGPGTRLTVT.

V is TRBV5-4 and J is TRBJ2-7; D is possibly TRBD1 (5 bases). Between the trimmed V and J ends, which lost 2 bases and 6 bases, there was a span of 9 bases. Germline assignment: CDR1 SGHNT and CDR2 YYREEE (reference sequence). The CDR3 has 12 residues. CDR3 DNA: TGTGCCAGCAGCTTTCAGGGCTCCGAGCAGTACTTC. This sequence encodes CASSFQGSEQYF.

This chain links TRBV12-3 or TRBV12-4 with TRBJ1-2; 9 bases map to TRBD1. This CDR3 comprises 14 residues. With V trimmed by 5 bases and J by 6 bases, 7 bases remained unmatched. The CDR3 spells CASSRAGTGNGYTF. The CDR3 nucleotides read TGTGCCAGCAGTCGCGCCGGGACAGGGAATGGCTACACCTTC.

The V call is TRBV19, the J call TRBJ1-5; D not certain. This CDR3 is 12 amino acids long. V shed 5 bases and J shed 6 bases, with 8 bases lying between them. Germline lookup yields CDR1 LNHDA and CDR2 SQIVND (reference sequence). CDR3 nucleotides: TGTGCCAGTAGTTATTTCGGTCAGCCCCAGCATTTT. It codes for CASSYFGQPQHF.

The chain uses TRBV5-7 and TRBJ2-7; perhaps TRBD2 as D (6 bases). TRBV5-7 is an ORF, with its function uncertain. Trimming pared 4 bases from V and 5 bases from J, leaving 16 bases between. The CDR3 has 14 residues. This chain's CDR3 is CASSLGRGVDEQYF. In DNA form, the CDR3 reads TGTGCCAGCAGCCTCGGGAGAGGGGTCGACGAGCAGTACTTC.

The chain employs TRBV20-1 and TRBJ1-6; unclear D gene. There are 14 residues in the CDR3. Germline V gives CDR1 DFQATT, CDR2 SNEGSKA (reference sequence). Trimming took 2 bases from V and 9 from J, leaving 14 bases between them. In nucleotides, the CDR3 is TGCAGTGCTAGACTTGGACCCATGAGTTCACCCCTCCACTTT. This translates into CSARLGPMSSPLHF.

The chain uses TRBV7-9 and TRBJ1-5; D is possibly TRBD1 (5 bases). The CDR3 covers 14 residues. Germline V lookup: CDR1 SEHNR, CDR2 FQNEAQ (reference sequence). V lost 4 bases and J 4 bases, leaving 11 bases between the germline ends. CDR3 coding DNA: TGTGCCAGCAGCTGGGGGGGAGGGAATCAGCCCCAGCATTTT. Amino acids: CASSWGGGNQPQHF.

The CDR3 here is CSAWTSGLTDTQYF. The DNA for the CDR3 is TGCAGTGCCTGGACTAGCGGGCTCACAGATACGCAGTATTTT. The V and J genes are TRBV20-1 and TRBJ2-3, with 11 nucleotides matching TRBD2. V shed 6 bases, J shed 2 bases, and the junction held 4 bases outside the gene matches. This CDR3 is built from 14 residues. Germline V gene sequence: CDR1 DFQATT, CDR2 SNEGSKA (reference sequence).

The chain couples TRBV7-9 to TRBJ1-2, with a tentative D call TRBD1 (5 bases). V was trimmed by 5 bases and J by 8 bases, leaving 18 bases between them. This CDR3 contains 14 residues. Germline V gene data show CDR1 as SEHNR and CDR2 as FQNEAQ (reference sequence). The CDR3 coding sequence is TGTGCCAGCAGCCGGTGGGGGTCGGAAAACGGCTACACCTTC. Encoded protein: CASSRWGSENGYTF.

The rearrangement joins TRBV10-2 to TRBJ2-1; D possibly corresponds to TRBD2 (5 bases). Looked up from germline, CDR1 is WSHSY and CDR2 is SAAADI. V lost 2 bases, J lost 6 bases, and 11 bases lay in between. This CDR3 region has 14 residues. CDR3 sequence: CASSELISVNEQFF. The CDR3 bases are TGCGCCAGCAGTGAGCTTATTAGCGTCAATGAGCAGTTCTTC.

The chain has TRBV7-3 and TRBJ2-2; 12 positions agree with TRBD2. Germline CDR1 reads SGHTA; CDR2 reads FQGTGA. The V and J ends lost 3 bases and 4 bases, in that order; junction bases with no gene match: 0. This CDR3 contains 15 residues. CDR3 protein: CASSLTSGSTGELFF. CDR3 nucleotide sequence: TGTGCCAGCAGCTTGACTAGCGGGAGCACCGGGGAGCTGTTTTTT.

This clonotype has only one observation. This chain joins TRBV7-8 and TRBJ1-6; tentatively, D is TRBD1 (5 bases). The CDR3 runs 14 residues. Germline V gives CDR1 SGHVS, CDR2 FQNEAQ. The germline V and J ends were trimmed by 1 base and 8 bases, with 9 bases remaining between them. The CDR3 loop reads CASSLGGVDSPLHF. The CDR3 region has the DNA TGTGCCAGCAGCTTAGGGGGGGTTGATTCACCCCTCCACTTT.

The rearrangement uses TRBV7-2 and TRBJ2-7, with a tentative D call TRBD2 (5 bases). The CDR3 runs to 12 residues. Germline V gene lookup returns CDR1 SGHTA and CDR2 FQGNSA. V was shortened by 3 bases and J by 2 bases, with 5 bases between the two germline ends. The CDR3 nucleotides read TGTGCCAGCAGCTTCGGGACCTACGAGCAGTACTTC. It translates to CASSFGTYEQYF.

This clonotype has just a few counts. At one of its ends the junction is not consistent with the germline gene, which may arise from a read error. The chain links TRBV27 to TRBJ1-1; D gene uncertain. The germline CDR1 and CDR2 sequences are MNHEY and SMNVEV (reference sequence). The CDR3 consists of 12 residues. The CDR3, as DNA: TGTGCCAGTCACGCACTGAATACTGAAGCTTTCTTT. It translates to CASHALNTEAFF.

This rearrangement joins TRBV20-1 to TRBJ1-4; TRBD1 aligns across 8 bases. The J segment lost 8 bases and the V segment lost 0 bases, leaving 5 bases of the junction unmatched. From germline, CDR1 is DFQATT and CDR2 SNEGSKA (reference sequence). The CDR3 extends over 14 amino acids. Here the CDR3 DNA reads TGCAGTGCTAGAGATACCAGGGGGCACGAAAAACTGTTTTTT. Translating gives CSARDTRGHEKLFF.

This chain connects TRBV6-4 to TRBJ1-1; D remains ambiguous. This CDR3 has 13 amino acids. V gave up 5 bases and J gave up 2 bases, with 9 bases separating them. CDR1 and CDR2 from the germline V gene are MRHNA and SNTAGT. CDR3 loop: CASSPEANTEAFF. CDR3 bases: TGTGCCAGCAGTCCGGAGGCCAACACTGAAGCTTTCTTT.

The chain joins TRBV11-2 to TRBJ2-2; no clear D gene. CDR3 length: 16 amino acids. CDR1 is SGHAT and CDR2 is FQNNGV in the germline V gene. V was pared by 5 bases and J by 3 bases, with 16 bases between. The DNA of the CDR3 is TGTGCCAGCAGCATTGCTCGGACGGCTGACACCGGGGAGCTGTTTTTT. Its translation: CASSIARTADTGELFF.

J is TRBJ2-7 and V is TRBV12-3 or TRBV12-4, with D uncertain. The CDR3 is 11 residues long. V lost 5 bases, J lost 3 bases, and 5 bases lay in between. The CDR3 loop reads CASSPDYEQYF. In nucleotides, the CDR3 is TGTGCCAGCAGTCCCGACTACGAGCAGTACTTC.